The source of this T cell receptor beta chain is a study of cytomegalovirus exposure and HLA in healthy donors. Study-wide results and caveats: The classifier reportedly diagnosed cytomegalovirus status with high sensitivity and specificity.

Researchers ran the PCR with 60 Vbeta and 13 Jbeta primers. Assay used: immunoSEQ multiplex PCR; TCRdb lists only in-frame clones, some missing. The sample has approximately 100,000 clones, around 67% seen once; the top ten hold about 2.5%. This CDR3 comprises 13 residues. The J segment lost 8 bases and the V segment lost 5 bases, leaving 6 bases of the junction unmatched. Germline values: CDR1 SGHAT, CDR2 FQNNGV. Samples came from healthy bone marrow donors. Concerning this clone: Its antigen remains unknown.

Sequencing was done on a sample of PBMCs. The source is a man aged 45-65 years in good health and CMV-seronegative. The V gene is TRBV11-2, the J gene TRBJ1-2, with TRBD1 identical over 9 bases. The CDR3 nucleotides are TGTGCCAGCAGCATAGGACAGGGGAGAGGCTACACCTTC. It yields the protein CASSIGQGRGYTF.